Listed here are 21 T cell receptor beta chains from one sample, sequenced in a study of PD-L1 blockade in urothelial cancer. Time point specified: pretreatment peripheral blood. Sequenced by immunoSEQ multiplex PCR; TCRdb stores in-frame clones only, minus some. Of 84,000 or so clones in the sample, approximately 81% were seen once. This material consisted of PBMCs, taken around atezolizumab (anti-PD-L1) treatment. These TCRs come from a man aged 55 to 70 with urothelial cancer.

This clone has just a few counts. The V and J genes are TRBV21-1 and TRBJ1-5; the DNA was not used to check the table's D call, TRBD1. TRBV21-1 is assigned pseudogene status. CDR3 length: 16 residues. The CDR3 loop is CASSNGGQGGGKPQHF. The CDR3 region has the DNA TGTGCCAGCAGCAACGGGGGACAGGGAGGGGGGAAGCCCCAGCATTTT.

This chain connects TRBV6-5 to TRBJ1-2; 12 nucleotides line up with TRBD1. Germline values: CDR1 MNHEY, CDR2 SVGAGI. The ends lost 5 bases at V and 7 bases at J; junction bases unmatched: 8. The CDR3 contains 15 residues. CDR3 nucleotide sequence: TGTGCCAGCAGTCACCCCGGGACAGGGGGCTTTGGCTACACCTTC. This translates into CASSHPGTGGFGYTF.

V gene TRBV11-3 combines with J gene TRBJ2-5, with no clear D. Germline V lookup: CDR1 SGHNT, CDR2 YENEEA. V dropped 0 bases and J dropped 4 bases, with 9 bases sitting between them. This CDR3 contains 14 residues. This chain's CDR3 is CASSLDPAGETQYF. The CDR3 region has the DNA TGTGCCAGCAGCTTAGATCCGGCAGGAGAGACCCAGTACTTC.

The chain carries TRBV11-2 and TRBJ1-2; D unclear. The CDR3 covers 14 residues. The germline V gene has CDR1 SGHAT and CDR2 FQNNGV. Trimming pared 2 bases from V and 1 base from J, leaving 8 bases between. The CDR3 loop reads CASSLRVSNYGYTF. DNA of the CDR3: TGTGCCAGCAGCTTAAGAGTTAGTAACTATGGCTACACCTTC.

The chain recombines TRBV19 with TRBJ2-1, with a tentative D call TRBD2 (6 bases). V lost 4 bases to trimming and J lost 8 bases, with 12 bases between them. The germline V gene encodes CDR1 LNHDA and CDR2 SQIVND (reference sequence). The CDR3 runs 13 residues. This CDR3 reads CASSTAASDEQFF. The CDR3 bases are TGTGCCAGTAGTACTGCTGCTAGCGATGAGCAGTTCTTC.

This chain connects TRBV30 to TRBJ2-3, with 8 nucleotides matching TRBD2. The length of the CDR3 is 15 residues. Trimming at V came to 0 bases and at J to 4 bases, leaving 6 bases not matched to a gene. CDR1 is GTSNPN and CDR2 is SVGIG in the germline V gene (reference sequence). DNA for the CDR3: TGTGCCTGGAGTGTACAAGCGGGAGTTTCAGATACGCAGTATTTT. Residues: CAWSVQAGVSDTQYF.

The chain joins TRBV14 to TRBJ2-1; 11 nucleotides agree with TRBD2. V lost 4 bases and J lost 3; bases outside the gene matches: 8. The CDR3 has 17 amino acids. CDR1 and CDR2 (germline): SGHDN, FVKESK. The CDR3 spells CASSPNRLAGGYNEQFF. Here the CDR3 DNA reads TGTGCCAGCAGCCCCAACCGTCTAGCGGGAGGCTACAATGAGCAGTTCTTC.

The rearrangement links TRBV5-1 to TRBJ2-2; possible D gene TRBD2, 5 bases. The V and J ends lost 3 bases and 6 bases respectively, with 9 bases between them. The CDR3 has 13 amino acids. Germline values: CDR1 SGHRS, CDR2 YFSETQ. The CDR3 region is CASSSGGSGELFF. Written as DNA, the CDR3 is TGCGCCAGCAGCTCAGGAGGTTCCGGGGAGCTGTTTTTT.

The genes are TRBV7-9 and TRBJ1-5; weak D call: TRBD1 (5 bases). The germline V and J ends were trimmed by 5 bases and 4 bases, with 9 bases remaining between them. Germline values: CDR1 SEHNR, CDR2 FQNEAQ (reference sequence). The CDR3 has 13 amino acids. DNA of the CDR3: TGTGCCAGCAGCGCTCAGGGTAATCAGCCCCAGCATTTT. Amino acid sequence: CASSAQGNQPQHF.

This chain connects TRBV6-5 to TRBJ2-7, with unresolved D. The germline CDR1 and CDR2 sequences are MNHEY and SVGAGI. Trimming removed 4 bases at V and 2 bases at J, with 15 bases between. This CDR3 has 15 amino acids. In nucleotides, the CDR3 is TGTGCCAGCAGTTCTCCACCTTACGGAGCCTACGAGCAGTACTTC. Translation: CASSSPPYGAYEQYF.

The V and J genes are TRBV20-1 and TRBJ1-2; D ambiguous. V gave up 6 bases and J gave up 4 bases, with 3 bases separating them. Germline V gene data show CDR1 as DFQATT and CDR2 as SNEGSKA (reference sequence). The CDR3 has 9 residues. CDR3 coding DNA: TGCAGTGCCCTCTATGGCTACACCTTC. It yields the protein CSALYGYTF.

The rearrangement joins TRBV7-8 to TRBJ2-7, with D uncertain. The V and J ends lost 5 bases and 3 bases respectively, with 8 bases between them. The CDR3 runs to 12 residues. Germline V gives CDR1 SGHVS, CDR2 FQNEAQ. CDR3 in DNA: TGTGCCAGCAGCCATGAGTTCTACGAGCAGTACTTC. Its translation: CASSHEFYEQYF.

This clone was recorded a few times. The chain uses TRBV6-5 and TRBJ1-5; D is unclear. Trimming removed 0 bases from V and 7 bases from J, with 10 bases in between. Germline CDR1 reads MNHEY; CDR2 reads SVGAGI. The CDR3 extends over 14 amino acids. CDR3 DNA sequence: TGTGCCAGCAGTTACTCGCACGGGTTCCAGCCCCAGCATTTT. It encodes CASSYSHGFQPQHF.

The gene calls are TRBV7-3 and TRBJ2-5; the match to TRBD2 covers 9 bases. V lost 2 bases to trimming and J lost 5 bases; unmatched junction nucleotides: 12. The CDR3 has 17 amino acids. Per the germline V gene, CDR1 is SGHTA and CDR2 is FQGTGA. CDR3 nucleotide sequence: TGTGCCAGCAGCTTATTCGTTTCGCGGGAGGGCCGGGAGACCCAGTACTTC. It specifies CASSLFVSREGRETQYF.

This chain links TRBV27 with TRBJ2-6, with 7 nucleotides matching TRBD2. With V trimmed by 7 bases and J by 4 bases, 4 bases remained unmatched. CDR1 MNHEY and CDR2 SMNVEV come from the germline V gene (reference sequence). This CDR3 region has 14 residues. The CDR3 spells CASTGGPGANVLTF. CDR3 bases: TGTGCCAGCACGGGGGGTCCGGGGGCCAACGTCCTGACTTTC.

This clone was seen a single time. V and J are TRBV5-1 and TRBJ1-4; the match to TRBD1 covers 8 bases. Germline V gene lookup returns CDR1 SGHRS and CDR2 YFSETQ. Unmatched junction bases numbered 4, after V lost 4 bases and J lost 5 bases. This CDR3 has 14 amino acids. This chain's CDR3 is CASSLDRGNEKLFF. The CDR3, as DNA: TGCGCCAGCAGCCTAGACAGGGGCAATGAAAAACTGTTTTTT.

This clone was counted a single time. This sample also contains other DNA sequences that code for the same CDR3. The CDR3 loop reads CASSGSSYNEQFF. The CDR3 nucleotides are TGTGCCAGTAGCGGGAGCTCCTACAATGAGCAGTTCTTC. This chain connects TRBV19 to TRBJ2-1, with D possibly TRBD2 on 6 matching bases. Germline V gene lookup returns CDR1 LNHDA and CDR2 SQIVND (reference sequence). Trimming took off 6 bases at V and 0 bases at J, with 6 bases between the two ends. This CDR3 has 13 residues.

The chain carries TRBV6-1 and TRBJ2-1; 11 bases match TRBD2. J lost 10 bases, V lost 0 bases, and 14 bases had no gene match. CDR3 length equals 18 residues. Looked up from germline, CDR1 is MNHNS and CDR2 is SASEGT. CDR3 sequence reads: CASSEADYFLAGGSEQFF. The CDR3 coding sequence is TGTGCCAGCAGTGAAGCGGACTATTTTCTAGCGGGAGGAAGCGAGCAGTTCTTC.

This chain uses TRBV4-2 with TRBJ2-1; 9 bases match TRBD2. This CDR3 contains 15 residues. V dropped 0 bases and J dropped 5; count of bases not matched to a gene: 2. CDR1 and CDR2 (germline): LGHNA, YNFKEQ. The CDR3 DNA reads TGTGCCAGCAGCCAAGAGTCTAGCGGGAACAATGAGCAGTTCTTC. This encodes CASSQESSGNNEQFF.

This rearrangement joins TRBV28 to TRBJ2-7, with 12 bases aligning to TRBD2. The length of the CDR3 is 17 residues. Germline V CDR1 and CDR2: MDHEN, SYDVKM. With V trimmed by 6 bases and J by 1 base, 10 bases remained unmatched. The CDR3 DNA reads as TGTGCCAGCAGACCAACGGGACTAGCGGGTCCTTCCTACGAGCAGTACTTC. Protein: CASRPTGLAGPSYEQYF.

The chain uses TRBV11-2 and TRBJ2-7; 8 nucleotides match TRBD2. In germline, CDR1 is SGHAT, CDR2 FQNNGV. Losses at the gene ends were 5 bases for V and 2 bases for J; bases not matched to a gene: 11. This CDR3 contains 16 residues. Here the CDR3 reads CASSPRALAETYEQYF. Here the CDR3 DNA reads TGTGCCAGCAGCCCAAGGGCACTAGCGGAGACCTACGAGCAGTACTTC.